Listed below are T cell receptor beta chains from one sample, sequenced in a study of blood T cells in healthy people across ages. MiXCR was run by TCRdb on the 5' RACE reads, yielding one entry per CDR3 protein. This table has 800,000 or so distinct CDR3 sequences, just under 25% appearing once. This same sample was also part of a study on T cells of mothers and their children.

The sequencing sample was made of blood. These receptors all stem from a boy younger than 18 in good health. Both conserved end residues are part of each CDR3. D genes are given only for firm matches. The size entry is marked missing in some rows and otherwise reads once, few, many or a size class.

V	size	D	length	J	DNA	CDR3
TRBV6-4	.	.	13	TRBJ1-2	TGTGCCAGCAGTCGGAACAGGGCGGATGGCTACACCTTC	CASSRNRADGYTF
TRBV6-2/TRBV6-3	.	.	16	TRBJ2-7	TGTGCCAGCAGTTACCCTGAGGGGATTACCTCCTACGAGCAGTACTTC	CASSYPEGITSYEQYF
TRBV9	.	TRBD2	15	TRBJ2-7	TGTGCCAGCAGCGTAGGGGTAGCGGGAACCTACGAGCAGTACTTC	CASSVGVAGTYEQYF
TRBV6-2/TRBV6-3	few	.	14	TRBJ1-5	TGTGCCAGCAGTTATAATACACGGGGGTCGCCCCAGCATTTT	CASSYNTRGSPQHF
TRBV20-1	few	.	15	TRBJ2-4	TGCAGTGCTAGCAACGAGGGGTCCGATAAAAACATTCAGTACTTC	CSASNEGSDKNIQYF
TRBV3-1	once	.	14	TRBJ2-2	TGTGCCAGCCAGGATTGGGTGAACACCGGGGAGCTGTTTTTT	CASQDWVNTGELFF
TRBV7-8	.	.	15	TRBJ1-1	TGTGCCAGCAGCTTAGAGCCGGGGCTTGGGACTGAAGCTTTCTTT	CASSLEPGLGTEAFF
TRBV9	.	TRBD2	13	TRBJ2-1	TGTGCCAGCACCGGGACTAGTCTGAATGAGCAGTTCTTC	CASTGTSLNEQFF
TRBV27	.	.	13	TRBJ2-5	TGTGCCAGCAGTCCAGACGTGGGGGAGACCCAGTACTTC	CASSPDVGETQYF
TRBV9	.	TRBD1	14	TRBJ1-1	TGTGCCAGCCAGGGGACAGGTTCGAACACTGAAGCTTTCTTT	CASQGTGSNTEAFF
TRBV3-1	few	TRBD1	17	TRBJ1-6	TGTGCCAGCAGCCACGTAAAAGGGTGGACAGGGGATTCACCCCTCCACTTT	CASSHVKGWTGDSPLHF
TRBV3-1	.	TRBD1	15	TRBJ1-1	TGTGCCAGCAGCCAGGGACAGGGGATTTACACTGAAGCTTTCTTT	CASSQGQGIYTEAFF
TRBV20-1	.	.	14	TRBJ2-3	TGCAGTGCTAGGGACTTTTACCACACAGATACGCAGTATTTT	CSARDFYHTDTQYF
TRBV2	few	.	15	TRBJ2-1	TGTGCCACCACACCACAGCGAGGGTCCTACAATGAGCAGTTCTTC	CATTPQRGSYNEQFF
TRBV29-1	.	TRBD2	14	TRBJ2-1	TGCAGCGTTCTCCCGGGACTAGGGTACAATGAGCAGTTCTTC	CSVLPGLGYNEQFF
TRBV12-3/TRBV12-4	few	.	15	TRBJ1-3	TGTGCCAGCACCTCAGGAGCTCGGTCTGGAAACACCATATATTTT	CASTSGARSGNTIYF
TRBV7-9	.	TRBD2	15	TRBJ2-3	TGTGCCAGCAGAATACTAGCGGTCGGGACAGATACGCAGTATTTT	CASRILAVGTDTQYF
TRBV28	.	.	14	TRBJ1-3	TGTGCCAGCACCAAGACAGCCTCTGGAAACACCATATATTTT	CASTKTASGNTIYF
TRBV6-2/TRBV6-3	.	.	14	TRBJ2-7	TGTGCCAGCAACAAAGAAAACTTGGTCCGCGAGCAGTACTTC	CASNKENLVREQYF
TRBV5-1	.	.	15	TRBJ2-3	TGCGCCAGCAGCTTGTTTGACGGGGCGGTAGATACGCAGTATTTT	CASSLFDGAVDTQYF
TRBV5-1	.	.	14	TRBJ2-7	TGCGCCAGCAGCGAGGGATTCTTTACCTACGAGCAGTACTTC	CASSEGFFTYEQYF
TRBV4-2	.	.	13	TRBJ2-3	TGTGCCAGCAGCCAAGAGTTCACAGATACGCAGTATTTT	CASSQEFTDTQYF
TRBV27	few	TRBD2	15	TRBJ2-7	TGTGCCAGCAGCAGGACTAGCGATACATACTACGAGCAGTACTTC	CASSRTSDTYYEQYF
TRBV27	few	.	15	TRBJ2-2	TGTGCCAGCAGTTTACGTGGAGTGAACACCGGGGAGCTGTTTTTT	CASSLRGVNTGELFF
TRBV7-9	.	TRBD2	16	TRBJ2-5	TGTGCCAGCAGCTCCACCTTAGCGGGGCGATCCGAGACCCAGTACTTC	CASSSTLAGRSETQYF
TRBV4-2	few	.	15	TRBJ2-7	TGTGCCAGCAGCCAAGGGGCGACCCTCTCCTACGAGCAGTACTTC	CASSQGATLSYEQYF
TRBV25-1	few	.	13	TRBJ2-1	TGTGCCAGCAGTGACAGGGTAGACGATGAGCAGTTCTTC	CASSDRVDDEQFF
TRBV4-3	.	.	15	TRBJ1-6	TGCGCCAGCAGCCAAGTCTGGGAAGGAAATTCACCCCTCCACTTT	CASSQVWEGNSPLHF
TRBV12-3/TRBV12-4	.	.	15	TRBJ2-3	TGTGCCAGCAGCCCTCGCGCGCGTCCCACAGATACGCAGTATTTT	CASSPRARPTDTQYF
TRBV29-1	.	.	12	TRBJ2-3	TGCAGCGACTCTAGTTGGGGAGATACGCAGTATTTT	CSDSSWGDTQYF
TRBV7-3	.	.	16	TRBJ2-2	TGTGCCAGCAGCTTAATGGGAGGCTTAAACACCGGGGAGCTGTTTTTT	CASSLMGGLNTGELFF
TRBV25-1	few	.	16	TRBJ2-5	TGTGCCAGCAGTGAAATTGGGGGGACGGACCAAGAGACCCAGTACTTC	CASSEIGGTDQETQYF
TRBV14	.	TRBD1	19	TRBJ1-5	TGTGCCAGCAGCCGAATAGCCGGGACAGGGGGCGCTTTGGGGCAGCCCCAGCATTTT	CASSRIAGTGGALGQPQHF
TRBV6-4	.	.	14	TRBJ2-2	TGTGCCAGCAGCGCCGGGGACGGCACCGGGGAGCTGTTTTTT	CASSAGDGTGELFF
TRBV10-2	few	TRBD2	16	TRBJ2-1	TGCGCCAGCAGTCAGGGACTAGCGGGAGGGCCGTCTGAGCAGTTCTTC	CASSQGLAGGPSEQFF
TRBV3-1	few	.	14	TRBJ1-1	TGTGCCAGCAGCCCCACGGCGGGGTCCACTGAAGCTTTCTTT	CASSPTAGSTEAFF
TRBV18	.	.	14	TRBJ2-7	TGTGCCAGCTCACCACCCAGACCCTCCTACGAGCAGTACTTC	CASSPPRPSYEQYF
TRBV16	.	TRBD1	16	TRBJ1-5	TGTGCCAGCAGCCAAAGGATGGGACAGGGTAGTCAGCCCCAGCATTTT	CASSQRMGQGSQPQHF
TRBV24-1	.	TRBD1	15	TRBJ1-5	TGTGCCACCAGTGATTCCGGGACAGCAAATCAGCCCCAGCATTTT	CATSDSGTANQPQHF
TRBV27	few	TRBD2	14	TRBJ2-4	TGTGCCAGCAGCCCCGGGACTAGAGGGTACATTCAGTACTTC	CASSPGTRGYIQYF
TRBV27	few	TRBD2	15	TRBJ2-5	TGTGCCAGCAGTTTTTCTAGCGGGGAGGGAGAGACCCAGTACTTC	CASSFSSGEGETQYF
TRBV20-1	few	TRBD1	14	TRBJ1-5	TGCAGTGCTCTCGCGACAGGGGGTAATCAGCCCCAGCATTTT	CSALATGGNQPQHF
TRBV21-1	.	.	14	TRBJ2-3	TGTGCCCACGGGCGCGGGGGGGAGACAGATACGCAGTATTTT	CAHGRGGETDTQYF
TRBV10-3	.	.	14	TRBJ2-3	TGTGCCATCAGTGAGCCCGGCACCACAGATACGCAGTATTTT	CAISEPGTTDTQYF
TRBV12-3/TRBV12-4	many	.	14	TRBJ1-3	TGTGCCAGCAGTTTAGGGGGATCTGGAAACACCATATATTTT	CASSLGGSGNTIYF
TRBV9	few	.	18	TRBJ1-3	TGTGCCAGCAGCGTAGGTGTTTTAGCGACCGTCTCTGGAAACACCATATATTTT	CASSVGVLATVSGNTIYF